The sequence of this T cell receptor (beta chain) was determined in a study of blood T cell repertoires in COVID-19. This clone was found once. Clones were read by immunoSEQ multiplex PCR, and TCRdb kept only the in-frame ones, dropping some. The sample lists roughly 280,000 clones, roughly 90% occurring once. Each participant's cohort was designated according to participant-reported clinical history. This TCR was recovered from a woman between 50 and 59 years old who had recovered from COVID-19. The sequenced material came from PBMCs or T cells enriched from blood (not recorded which).

Written as DNA, the CDR3 is TGTGCCAGCAGTTCCCAAAGTGTTGGCGGGAGCAATGAGCAGTTCTTC. Translating it yields CASSSQSVGGSNEQFF. This chain uses TRBV28 with TRBJ2-1, with 7 bases fitting TRBD2. CDR1 and CDR2 from the germline V gene are MDHEN and SYDVKM. The CDR3 is 16 amino acids. The trim removed 4 bases at V and 6 bases at J, leaving 12 bases unmatched.